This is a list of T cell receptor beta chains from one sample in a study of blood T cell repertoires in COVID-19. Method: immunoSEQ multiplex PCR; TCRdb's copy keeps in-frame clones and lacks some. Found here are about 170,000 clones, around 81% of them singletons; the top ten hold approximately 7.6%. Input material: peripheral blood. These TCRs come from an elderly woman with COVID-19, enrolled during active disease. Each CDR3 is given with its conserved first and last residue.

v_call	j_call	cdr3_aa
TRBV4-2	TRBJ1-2	CASSQPGDYGYTF
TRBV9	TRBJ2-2	CASSVINTGELFF
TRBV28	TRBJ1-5	CASRGVGNQPQHF
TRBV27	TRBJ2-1	CASRFTSGSGANEQFF
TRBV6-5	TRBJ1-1	CASSYSMGTGEEAFF
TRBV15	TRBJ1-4	CATSGTPTNEKLFF
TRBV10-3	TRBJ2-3	CAISESKGGQRTDTQYF
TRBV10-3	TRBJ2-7	CAISEPQATTAFF
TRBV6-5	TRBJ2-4	CASSYAGELAKNIQYF
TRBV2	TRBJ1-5	CASSSFSRNQPQHF
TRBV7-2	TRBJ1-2	CASSPDSDGGYTF
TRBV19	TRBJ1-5	CASSTQGLLQPQHF
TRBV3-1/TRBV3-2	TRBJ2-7	CASSPRQGGRTYEQYF
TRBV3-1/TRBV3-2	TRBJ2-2	CASRPGHRTGELFF
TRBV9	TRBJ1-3	CASSPNSQGPYTIYF
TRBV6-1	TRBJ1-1	CASSEVKVSGEAFF
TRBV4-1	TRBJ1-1	CASSRAAEAFF
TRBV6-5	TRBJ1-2	CASSYPGTNYGYTF
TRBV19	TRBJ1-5	CASTETGLRVTQHF
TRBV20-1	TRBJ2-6	CSASLAPGSGANVLTF
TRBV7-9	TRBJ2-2	CASGVQGATGELFF
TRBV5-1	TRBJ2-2	CASLNRAGNTGELFF
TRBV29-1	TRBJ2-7	CSVEDRQGTPYEQYF
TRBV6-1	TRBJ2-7	CASSGPGDRNNYEQYF